This is a list of T cell receptor beta chains from one sample in a study of shared clonotypes between healthy human individuals. Only in-frame clones appear in the TCRdb table, and some are missing; sequencing was by immunoSEQ multiplex PCR. The sample records about 490,000 clones, 79% being singletons. The specimen was PBMCs. The origin of the receptors is a woman aged 40 to 50 in good health. Some clones in this sample may be carry-over from other donors' samples. Both conserved end residues are trimmed from each CDR3.

j_gene	v_gene	CDR3aa
TRBJ1-5	TRBV19	ASSISRGSHQPQH
TRBJ2-7	TRBV6-6	ASSYSAEQY
TRBJ1-1	TRBV9	ASSADPGQGAEAF
TRBJ1-4	TRBV7-5	ARSSTSRTGVGEKLF
TRBJ2-1	TRBV5-4	ASSLKGDVFEDEF
TRBJ1-1	TRBV6-4	ASSEQGQTEAF
TRBJ2-7	TRBV2	ASRTSGAYEQY
TRBJ2-7	TRBV6-5	ASRKGDEQY
TRBJ2-5	TRBV7-2	ASSWASQETQY
TRBJ2-1	TRBV6-1	ASSEETGVKQF
TRBJ2-7	TRBV28	ASSPRNWAGIRYEQY
TRBJ2-1	TRBV19	ASSIPPVHEQF
TRBJ1-4	TRBV19	ASSIGNEKLF
TRBJ2-2	TRBV7-9	ASSLKWGGELF
TRBJ2-1	TRBV6-1	ASSAHPSGGGPNEQF
TRBJ1-2	TRBV29-1	SVDDSYGYT
TRBJ1-1	TRBV19	ASQQGLNTEAF
TRBJ1-2	TRBV7-2	ASSLDGAYYGYT
TRBJ1-2	TRBV16	ASSPSRGAGTYGYT
TRBJ2-7	TRBV2	ASRQTQQGGSHEQY
TRBJ2-7	TRBV7-6	ASSLGLAGYEQY
TRBJ2-1	TRBV7-2	ASSLSTSGTNNEQF
TRBJ2-7	TRBV28	ASSPTRTGFTYEQY
TRBJ1-1	TRBV19	ASSLQGVAEAF
TRBJ2-3	TRBV7-9	ASSLISSGSSDTQY
TRBJ2-7	TRBV5-4	ASSPMAGIDEQY
TRBJ2-1	TRBV27	ASSRGTSGRNEQF
TRBJ2-5	TRBV15	ATSRELAGQSTQY
TRBJ1-5	TRBV2	ASSDKDPGPQH
TRBJ2-6	TRBV5-1	ASSLGQLSGANVLT
TRBJ1-2	TRBV6-6	ASSLDGPNYGYT
TRBJ2-3	TRBV5-4	ASSLGVSYTDTQY
TRBJ1-6	TRBV7-3	ASSFTGTGGNSPLH
TRBJ1-1	TRBV18	ASSPGTGNTEAF
TRBJ1-1	TRBV11-2	ASSLRVNTEAF
TRBJ1-1	TRBV14	ASSQDRSTTEAF
TRBJ2-3	TRBV15	ATSKGLAGVATQY
TRBJ2-4	TRBV5-6	ASSLTGRIAKNIQY
TRBJ2-6	TRBV18	ASSPGSGANVLT
TRBJ2-2	TRBV7-9	ASSLPPRVGGRYGELF
TRBJ2-7	TRBV7-2	ASSRRSSGFSYEQY
TRBJ2-5	TRBV5-1	ASSLPVAGGFLETQY
TRBJ1-2	TRBV7-9	ASSQGQENYGYT
TRBJ2-1	TRBV14	ASRSDQTHNEQF
TRBJ2-1	TRBV4-1	ASSHWTSGSSYNEQF
TRBJ2-1	TRBV15	ATSREDEQF
TRBJ2-7	TRBV5-1	ASSLQGSHEQY
TRBJ1-3	TRBV6-6	ASSYSPGPSGNTIY